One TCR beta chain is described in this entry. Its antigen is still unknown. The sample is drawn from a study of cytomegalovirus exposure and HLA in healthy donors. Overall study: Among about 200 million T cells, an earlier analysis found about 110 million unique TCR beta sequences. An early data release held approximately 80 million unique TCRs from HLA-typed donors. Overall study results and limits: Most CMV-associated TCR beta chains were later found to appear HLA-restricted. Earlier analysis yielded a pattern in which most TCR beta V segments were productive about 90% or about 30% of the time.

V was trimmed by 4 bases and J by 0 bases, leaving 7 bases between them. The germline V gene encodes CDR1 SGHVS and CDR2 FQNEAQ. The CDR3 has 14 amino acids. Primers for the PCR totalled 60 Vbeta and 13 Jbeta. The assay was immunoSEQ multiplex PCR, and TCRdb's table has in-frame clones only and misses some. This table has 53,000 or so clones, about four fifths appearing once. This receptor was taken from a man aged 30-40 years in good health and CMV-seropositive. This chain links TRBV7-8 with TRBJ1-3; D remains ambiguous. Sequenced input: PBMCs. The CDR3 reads CASSSRASGNTIYF. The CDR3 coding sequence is TGTGCCAGCAGCTCGAGGGCCTCTGGAAACACCATATATTTT. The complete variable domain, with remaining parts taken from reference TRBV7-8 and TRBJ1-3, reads GAGVSQSPRYKVAKRGQDVALRCDPISGHVSLFWYQQALGQGPEFLTYFQNEAQLDKSGLPSDRFFAERPEGSVSTLKIQRTQQEDSAVYLCASSSRASGNTIYFGEGSWLTVV.